This T cell receptor beta chain was sequenced for a study of molecular identifiers for immune sequencing clone quantification (dated by TCRdb to 2016 to 2018). Some background on the complete study: For a replicate experiment, the RNA from either 20,000 or 100,000 naive CD8 T cells was divided into five aliquots, and four of those aliquots went on to sequencing. This methods study benchmarked molecular-identifier clustering-based TCR repertoire sequencing (MIDCIRS) and TCR RNA copy counting, using CD8 T cells to do so.

The method behind the library was PCR. Sequencer: Illumina HiSeq 4000. Bulk TCR libraries were made following a previously described method, with the TCR primers given in Table S5. Total RNA was purified with the Qiagen AllPrep DNA/RNA kit. Reads from multiple sequencing runs of the same library were pooled before analysis. The authors processed their data as follows. Reads were retained only if the reads had an exact TCR constant sequence, and the retained reads were trimmed to 150 nt and grouped according to their 12-nt molecular barcodes. Within each barcode group, reads were sub-clustered at a 15% Levenshtein threshold, and quality-weighted consensus sequences were built per RNA molecule. Non-functional sequences were filtered out, along with any lower-count sequence sitting one edit away from another sequence. Barcode sub-clusters with fewer than 20% of the maximum read count were removed, based on fitting two negative binomial distributions. TCRdb handled the public reads itself, with Q25 trimming in fastp and clone calling in MiXCR, and kept productive beta chains. Every distinct CDR3 protein forms one entry, paired with its most common genes and DNA. What appears here as the V and J calls and clone size reflects TCRdb's work, not the paper's. The sample table holds 460,000 or so distinct CDR3 sequences, of which about 22% were seen once. The top ten hold 0.84% of the sample.

Looking up the germline V gene yields CDR1 LGHNA and CDR2 YSLEER. From cysteine to phenylalanine, the CDR3 is 16 amino acids long. The only DNA kept is the CDR3, 48 bases in frame from the first base. V trim: 1 base; J trim: 4 bases; unmatched bases: 6. Libraries of naive CD8 T cells were built from anywhere between about 18,000 and 1,000,000 sorted cells, with 10%, 30% or 50% of the purified RNA used. Naive CD8 T cells were FACS-sorted as CD8+CD4-CCR7+CD45RA+ on a BD FACSAria II into RLT Plus buffer. To test detection sensitivity, Jurkat RNA equal to 9 to 10 TCR copies was added to samples of about 20,000-1,000,000 naive CD8 T cells. CD8 T cells were enriched with RosetteSep CD8+ T Cell Enrichment Cocktail and Ficoll-Paque, followed by ACK red cell lysis. This clonotype was seen at least ten times. The specificity of this receptor is unknown. The sample holds no much larger clone one base away, and base qualities are not on file.

The paper as a whole reports these results and caveats: In CMV-specific effector cells, over 99% of molecules were held by clones above 20 RNA copies, whereas under 1% of molecules were held by such clones in naive cells. Naive libraries contained spiked-in Jurkat TCR RNA (around eleven copies' worth), which is not part of the donor repertoire. Identical TCR molecules sharing a barcode could cause highly expanded clone sizes to be underestimated. Spiked-in Jurkat TCR RNA equal to a single cell's worth was reported to be detectable even within one million naive CD8 T cells. When barcode sub-clustering was left out, chimeric consensus sequences inflated TCR diversity, with chimeras reaching as high as 47%. About 3 recovered TCR RNA copies per cell were obtained by modeling, versus approximately 10 by digital PCR, implying a capture efficiency of 25% to 35%.

Sequences were obtained from naive CD8+ T cells from blood, with Jurkat cell RNA spiked in. The cell subset or site tag for this specimen amounts to: FACS-sorted CD8+CD4-CCR7+CD45RA+ naive T cells. The clonotype comes from a human donor in good health. Some libraries in this study had Jurkat cell RNA spiked in. The sequence joins TRBV4-3 to TRBJ2-3, with 9 central nucleotides matching TRBD2. The bases read TGCGCCAGCAGCCAAGTTAGGGGACTAGCCCCAGATACGCAGTATTTT. It translates to CASSQVRGLAPDTQYF.